This T cell receptor (beta chain) was profiled in a study of blood T cell repertoires in COVID-19. Study background: Both acute and convalescent COVID-19 samples were obtained from the United States, Italy and Spain.

Here immunoSEQ multiplex PCR was the method, and the copy in TCRdb shows in-frame clones only, minus some. The table includes 250,000 to 350,000 clones, around 92% detected once. V was trimmed by 5 bases and J by 2 bases, leaving 13 bases between them. The germline CDR1 and CDR2 sequences are MNHEY and SMNVEV (reference sequence). The CDR3 has 14 residues. This chain links TRBV27 with TRBJ2-7; D perhaps matches TRBD2 (5 bases). Sequenced material: peripheral blood. The clonotype originates from a man younger than 35 who had recovered from COVID-19. DNA of the CDR3: TGTGCCAGCAGTCCCGGGATGAAAACCTACGAGCAGTACTTC. The encoded protein is CASSPGMKTYEQYF.